This entry lists 29 T cell receptor beta chains sequenced from one sample in a study of read filtering for tumor transcriptome and immune sequencing. Molecular barcoded adaptors covering alpha/delta and beta/gamma chains were used on roughly 400 ng RNA. TCRdb called the reads again in MiXCR, with one record for every CDR3 protein. The table records 30,000 to 40,000 distinct CDR3 sequences, roughly an eighth of them present only once. The sample taken for sequencing was a population of CD138-negative cells sorted from bone marrow. The receptor source for this set is a donor older than 35 with multiple myeloma.

This clonotype came up many times. The chain recombines TRBV6-2 or TRBV6-3 with TRBJ2-7; 12 bases are shared with TRBD2. Germline CDR1 MNHEY, CDR2 SVGEGT. V lost 7 bases, J lost 6 bases, and 13 bases stayed unmatched. The CDR3 covers 16 residues. CDR3 loop: CASTKRKPGLAGEQYF. In DNA form, the CDR3 reads TGTGCCAGCACCAAACGTAAGCCGGGACTAGCGGGCGAGCAGTACTTC.

This clonotype was seen ten or more times. The junction shows a germline mismatch at one end, possibly a read error. The V and J genes are TRBV11-2 and TRBJ1-1; TRBD1 aligns across 7 bases. This CDR3 is 14 amino acids long. Germline CDR1 and CDR2: SGHAT and FQNNGV. The CDR3 bases are TGTGCCAGCTGCTTCGAGGGGGCGGTCGCTGAAGCTTTCTTT. Residues: CASCFEGAVAEAFF.

This clonotype was seen many times. Germline is not matched at one junction end, which may reflect a read error. The J gene is TRBJ1-1, the V gene TRBV20-1; D remains unclear. This CDR3 contains 11 residues. Germline V gene data show CDR1 as DFQATT and CDR2 as SNEGSKA (reference sequence). For the CDR3, the DNA is TGCAATGCTAGTGGTGGCACCAAAGCTTTCTTT. Residues: CNASGGTKAFF.

This clonotype was detected many times. This sequence joins TRBV5-1 and TRBJ1-2; D gene ambiguous. CDR3 length: 16 amino acids. CDR1 is SGHRS and CDR2 is YFSETQ in the germline V gene. Trimming removed 0 bases at V and 4 bases at J, with 16 bases between. The CDR3 region is CASSLVLQNNLYGYTF. The CDR3 DNA is TGCGCCAGCAGCTTGGTTCTACAGAATAACCTCTATGGCTACACCTTC.

This clonotype was picked up many times. The chain links TRBV29-1 to TRBJ2-1, with 7 nucleotides matching TRBD2. The J segment lost 5 bases and the V segment lost 5 bases, leaving 15 bases of the junction unmatched. Germline CDR1 SQVTM, CDR2 ANQGSEA. This CDR3 contains 16 residues. The DNA of the CDR3 is TGCAGCGTTCCCCTCCTCGGACTAGTTAGCGACAATGAGCAGTTCTTC. Its translation: CSVPLLGLVSDNEQFF.

This clonotype was observed many times. The junction does not match germline at one end; this may be a read error. The gene calls are TRBV5-1 and TRBJ2-7; D is unclear. Germline loops: CDR1 SGHRS, CDR2 YFSETQ. There are 11 residues in the CDR3. The DNA of the CDR3 is TGTGCCAGCAGCCTGGCCTACGAGCAGTACTTC. Translation gives CASSLAYEQYF. Full variable domain (outside the CDR3, taken from reference TRBV5-1 and TRBJ2-7): KAGVTQTPRYLIKTRGQQVTLSCSPISGHRSVSWYQQTPGQGLQFLFEYFSETQRNKGNFPGRFSGRQFSNSRSEMNVSTLELGDSALYLCASSLAYEQYFGPGTRLTVT.

This clonotype was observed many times. The chain is built from TRBV11-2 and TRBJ2-2, with D possibly matching TRBD2 (7 bases). The germline V and J ends were trimmed by 6 bases and 7 bases, with 24 bases remaining between them. CDR3 length: 17 amino acids. Per germline, CDR1 SGHAT and CDR2 FQNNGV. The CDR3 sequence: CASRNPQRRGGGGELFF. The CDR3 nucleotides are TGTGCCAGCAGAAACCCCCAGCGTAGGGGGGGTGGCGGGGAGCTGTTTTTT.

This clonotype occurred many times. This chain joins TRBV20-1 and TRBJ1-2; no clear D. This CDR3 is built from 14 residues. V gave up 3 bases and J gave up 6 bases, with 17 bases separating them. The germline V gene encodes CDR1 DFQATT and CDR2 SNEGSKA (reference sequence). This CDR3 reads CSARDEMFRNGYTF. The CDR3 DNA follows: TGCAGTGCTAGGGACGAAATGTTTCGAAATGGCTACACCTTC.

V is TRBV29-1 and J is TRBJ1-1; D unresolved. This CDR3 contains 12 residues. The germline gives CDR1 SQVTM, CDR2 ANQGSEA. With 3 bases removed from V and 6 bases from J, the gap between germline ends came to 11 bases. CDR3 amino acids: CSVDPGRAEAFF. CDR3 nucleotide sequence: TGCAGCGTTGACCCCGGTCGGGCTGAAGCTTTCTTT.

This clonotype was seen many times. The chain employs TRBV20-1 and TRBJ1-1; a possible D gene is TRBD1 (5 bases). The CDR3 totals 12 residues. V was pared by 0 bases and J by 8 bases, with 10 bases between. The germline V gene encodes CDR1 DFQATT and CDR2 SNEGSKA (reference sequence). Here the CDR3 reads CSAREGRGEAFF. Written as DNA, the CDR3 is TGCAGTGCTAGAGAAGGCCGGGGGGAAGCTTTCTTT.

This clonotype was detected ten times or more. The V gene is TRBV4-2, the J gene TRBJ1-1, with 7 bases identical to TRBD1. The CDR3 covers 16 residues. V gave up 0 bases and J gave up 4 bases; unmatched junction bases: 8. Per the germline V gene, CDR1 is LGHNA and CDR2 is YNFKEQ. For the CDR3, the DNA is TGTGCCAGCAGCCAAGATCTGCAGGGGGGGGGCACTGAAGCTTTCTTT. It yields the protein CASSQDLQGGGTEAFF.

On this clonotype: The junction does not match germline at one end; this may be a read error. The genes are TRBV27 and TRBJ2-3; the match to TRBD1 covers 7 bases. Looked up from germline, CDR1 is MNHEY and CDR2 is SMNVEV (reference sequence). The CDR3 is made up of 14 amino acids. CDR3 coding DNA: TGTGCCAGCAGTTTAACAGGGGACACAGATATGCAGTATTTT. Protein product: CASSLTGDTDMQYF.

This clonotype was counted at least ten times. The J gene is TRBJ2-1, the V gene TRBV20-1, with D possibly matching TRBD1 (6 bases). Per germline, CDR1 DFQATT and CDR2 SNEGSKA (reference sequence). The CDR3 has 14 residues. With 6 bases removed from V and 5 bases from J, the gap between germline ends came to 17 bases. Here the CDR3 reads CSASPDRRDNEQFF. The CDR3, as DNA: TGCAGTGCCTCCCCGGACAGACGCGACAATGAGCAGTTCTTC.

This clonotype was detected ten times or more. The rearrangement links TRBV6-5 to TRBJ2-3; unclear D gene. V lost 4 bases and J lost 5, with 4 bases in between. Germline V CDR1 and CDR2: MNHEY, SVGAGI. The CDR3 runs to 11 residues. The CDR3 loop is CASSWGDTQYF. The DNA of the CDR3 is TGTGCCAGCAGTTGGGGAGATACGCAGTATTTT.

At least ten counts were recorded for this clonotype. J is TRBJ2-1 and V is TRBV14; 8 positions match TRBD1. Germline V gene sequence: CDR1 SGHDN, CDR2 FVKESK. Germline trimming cut 1 base from V and 9 bases from J; bases unmatched to any gene: 2. The CDR3 is made up of 13 amino acids. CDR3 DNA sequence: TGTGCCAGCAGCCAAGGGACAGGGCGTGAGCAGTTCTTC. It is translated as CASSQGTGREQFF.

This clonotype was counted a single time. The CDR3 sequence: CASSYSSGSGGIQYF. The CDR3 nucleotides are TGTGCCAGCAGTTACTCGTCGGGAAGTGGGGGCATTCAGTACTTC. V gene TRBV6-5 combines with J gene TRBJ2-4; either TRBD1 or TRBD2 may supply D (5 bases each). The ends were cut back, 0 bases at V and 9 bases at J, with 15 bases in the middle. CDR1 is MNHEY, CDR2 SVGAGI, per germline. This CDR3 is 15 amino acids long.

This clonotype was counted a few times. The V gene is TRBV28, the J gene TRBJ2-6; 7 nucleotides match TRBD2. CDR1 and CDR2 (germline): MDHEN, SYDVKM. V gave up 11 bases and J gave up 1 base; unmatched junction bases: 2. The CDR3 spans 13 residues. CDR3: CAGGGSGANVLTF. The CDR3 DNA follows: TGTGCCGGGGGGGGGTCTGGGGCCAACGTCCTGACTTTC.

This clonotype was seen many times. This chain uses TRBV6-6 with TRBJ2-7, with 13 bases aligning to TRBD2. The germline CDR1 and CDR2 sequences are MNHNY and SVGAGI (reference sequence). The V gene end was trimmed by 6 bases and the J gene end by 5 bases; junction bases not matched to a gene: 7. The CDR3 runs 15 residues. The CDR3 DNA reads as TGTGCCAGCAGAGGACTAGCGGGAGTTGTTAACGAGCAGTACTTC. This sequence encodes CASRGLAGVVNEQYF.

This clonotype was picked up many times. The rearrangement links TRBV7-8 to TRBJ2-1, with TRBD2 matching 7 bases. V was pared by 1 base and J by 8 bases, with 14 bases of the junction left unmatched. CDR1 SGHVS and CDR2 FQNEAQ come from the germline V gene. CDR3 size: 17 residues. The CDR3, as DNA: TGTGCCAGCAGCTTAGGAGGTGGGGGGGGGATCAGACATGAGCAGTTCTTC. Protein product: CASSLGGGGGIRHEQFF.

CDR3 DNA: TGTGCCTGGAGGACAGGGGTCGACTATGGCGAGCAGTACTTC. Translated, it gives CAWRTGVDYGEQYF. The chain joins TRBV30 to TRBJ2-7, with 8 bases matching TRBD1. This CDR3 has 14 amino acids. Per the germline V gene, CDR1 is GTSNPN and CDR2 is SVGIG (reference sequence). Trimming at V came to 3 bases and at J to 6 bases, leaving 10 bases not matched to a gene.

This clonotype has at least ten counts. J is TRBJ2-7 and V is TRBV20-1, with 10 bases fitting TRBD2. V lost 4 bases, J lost 7 bases, and 10 bases stayed unmatched. Germline V gene sequence: CDR1 DFQATT, CDR2 SNEGSKA (reference sequence). The CDR3 sequence is 14 residues long. For the CDR3, the DNA is TGCAGTGCTAAGGCCCCTAGCGGGGGTGGGGAGCAGTACTTC. It specifies CSAKAPSGGGEQYF.

This clonotype was seen ten or more times. The V and J genes are TRBV19 and TRBJ1-1; D uncertain. Germline CDR1 LNHDA, CDR2 SQIVND (reference sequence). With 7 bases removed from V and 8 bases from J, the gap between germline ends came to 14 bases. This CDR3 is 12 amino acids long. In DNA form, the CDR3 reads TGTGCCAGTATTAGCGTAACAGAAGAAGCTTTCTTT. This encodes CASISVTEEAFF. Supplemented by reference TRBV19 and TRBJ1-1, the full variable domain reads DGGITQSPKYLFRKEGQNVTLSCEQNLNHDAMYWYRQDPGQGLRLIYYSQIVNDFQKGDIAEGYSVSREKKESFPLTVTSAQKNPTAFYLCASISVTEEAFFGQGTRLTVV.

Note on this clonotype: This likely comes from a read error, as the CDR3 has no conserved phenylalanine or tryptophan at its end. The rearrangement joins TRBV27 to TRBJ1-1; D not certain. The CDR3 consists of 14 residues. Trimming took off 6 bases at V and 3 bases at J, with 14 bases between the two ends. CDR1 is MNHEY and CDR2 is SMNVEV in the germline V gene (reference sequence). The CDR3 is CASSSPLRHTEAFL. CDR3 bases: TGTGCCAGCAGCTCCCCTCTACGGCACACTGAAGCTTTCCTT.

Many counts were recorded for this clonotype. The chain is built from TRBV19 and TRBJ2-2; TRBD2 might be the D (6 bases). CDR1 LNHDA and CDR2 SQIVND come from the germline V gene (reference sequence). The ends were cut back, 4 bases at V and 0 bases at J, with 6 bases in the middle. This CDR3 has 14 amino acids. The CDR3 nucleotides read TGTGCCAGTAGTACTAGCGCGAACACCGGGGAGCTGTTTTTT. It codes for CASSTSANTGELFF.

This clonotype came up many times. The J gene is TRBJ2-7, the V gene TRBV11-3; 8 bases are shared with TRBD2. J lost 3 bases, V lost 5 bases, and 18 bases had no gene match. Germline V CDR1 and CDR2: SGHNT, YENEEA. CDR3 length: 18 residues. The CDR3: CASSPPIPRASGLYEQYF. CDR3 nucleotide sequence: TGTGCCAGCAGCCCCCCCATCCCGCGGGCTAGCGGGCTCTACGAGCAGTACTTC.

The sample holds many counts of this clonotype. In DNA, the CDR3 is TGTGCCAGCAGCCAGCGGACATCCGGGGGAACCCAGTACTTC. The encoded protein is CASSQRTSGGTQYF. The chain is built from TRBV3-1 and TRBJ2-5; TRBD2 might be the D (6 bases). Germline V lookup: CDR1 LGHDT, CDR2 YNNKEL (reference sequence). The CDR3 spans 14 residues. Trimming removed 3 bases from V and 8 bases from J, with 16 bases in between.

A remark on this clonotype: This likely stems from a read error, as it lies one base from a far larger clone. This chain's CDR3 is CASSLRGPGNEKLFF. The CDR3 DNA follows: TGTGCCAGCAGCTTACGCGGGCCGGGAAATGAAAAACTGTTTTTT. This chain joins TRBV11-3 and TRBJ1-4; D gene unclear. The CDR3 length is 15 residues. V dropped 2 bases and J dropped 5 bases, with 12 bases sitting between them. The V gene's germline CDR1 is SGHNT and CDR2 YENEEA.

This clonotype was seen many times. This chain joins TRBV24-1 and TRBJ2-1, with 7 nucleotides matching TRBD1. CDR1 and CDR2 (germline): KGHDR, SFDVKD. Trimming at V came to 10 bases and at J to 7 bases, leaving 3 bases not matched to a gene. The CDR3 extends over 11 amino acids. The CDR3 coding sequence is TGTGCCACTACAGGGGAAAATGAGCAGTTCTTC. The encoded protein is CATTGENEQFF.

A remark on this clonotype: The junction shows a germline mismatch at one end, possibly a read error. The gene calls are TRBV29-1 and TRBJ1-1; possibly TRBD1 for D (5 bases). The CDR3 is 13 residues long. The germline CDR1 and CDR2 sequences are SQVTM and ANQGSEA. This CDR3 reads CRVVWGPLVEAFF. The CDR3 nucleotides read TGTAGGGTTGTTTGGGGCCCATTGGTTGAAGCTTTCTTT.